This TCR beta chain was found in a study of blood T cells in healthy people across ages. Together with a sample-barcoded 5' primer, a J-beta primer mix was included in a second PCR lasting about 6 to 12 cycles. Using its own MiXCR run on the 5' RACE reads, TCRdb lists one record per CDR3 protein. The table has about 1.1 million distinct CDR3 sequences, 30% to 40% seen once; the top ten hold around 13%. The germline V gene has CDR1 DFQATT and CDR2 SNEGSKA (reference sequence). J lost 2 bases, V lost 4 bases, and 8 bases had no gene match. This CDR3 contains 15 residues. This rearrangement joins TRBV20-1 to TRBJ1-5; 7 bases match TRBD1. Sequencing was done on a sample of blood. This clonotype was sampled from a man between 18 and 35 years old in good health. The DNA for the CDR3 is TGCAGTGCTAAGATCATAGGGGGCCGCAATCAGCCCCAGCATTTT. Its protein product is CSAKIIGGRNQPQHF.